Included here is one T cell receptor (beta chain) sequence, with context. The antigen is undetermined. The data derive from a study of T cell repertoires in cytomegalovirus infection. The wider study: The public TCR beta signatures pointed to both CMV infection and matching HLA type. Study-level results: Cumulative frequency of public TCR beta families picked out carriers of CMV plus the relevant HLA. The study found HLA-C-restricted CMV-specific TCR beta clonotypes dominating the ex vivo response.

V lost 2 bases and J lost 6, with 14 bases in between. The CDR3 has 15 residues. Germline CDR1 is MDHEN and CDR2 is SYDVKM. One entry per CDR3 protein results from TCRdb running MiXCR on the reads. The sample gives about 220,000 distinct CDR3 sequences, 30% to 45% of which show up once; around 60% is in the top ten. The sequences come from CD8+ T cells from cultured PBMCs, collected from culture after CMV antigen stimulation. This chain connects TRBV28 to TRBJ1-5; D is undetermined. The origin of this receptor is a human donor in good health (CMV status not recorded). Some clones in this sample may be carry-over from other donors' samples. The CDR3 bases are TGTGCCAGCAGTTTAGGGGAATGGGCGGGTCAGCCCCAGCATTTT. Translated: CASSLGEWAGQPQHF. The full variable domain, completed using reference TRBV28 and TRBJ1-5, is DVKVTQSSRYLVKRTGEKVFLECVQDMDHENMFWYRQDPGLGLRLIYFSYDVKMKEKGDIPEGYSVSREKKERFSLILESASTNQTSMYLCASSLGEWAGQPQHFGDGTRLSIL.